This passage covers 31 T cell receptor beta chains from one sample sequenced in a study of blood T cell repertoires in COVID-19. Sequencing was performed with immunoSEQ multiplex PCR; in TCRdb, only in-frame clones are kept and a portion is missing. The repertoire holds about 76,000 clones, with approximately 83% as singletons. Sequenced: peripheral blood. The receptor source for this set is a human donor in a cohort sampled during active COVID-19.

In its sample, this clone was seen a few times. This chain connects TRBV4-1 to TRBJ2-1; 8 bases align to TRBD1. V gave up 4 bases and J gave up 1 base; unmatched junction bases: 9. The CDR3 spans 17 residues. Germline lookup yields CDR1 MGHRA and CDR2 YSYEKL. This CDR3 is CASSRRSQGESYNEQFF. The CDR3 DNA follows: TGCGCCAGCAGCCGCCGATCACAGGGGGAGTCCTACAATGAGCAGTTCTTC.

The J gene is TRBJ1-6, the V gene TRBV5-6; maybe TRBD1 (6 bases). Trimming removed 2 bases from V and 7 bases from J, with 13 bases in between. The germline CDR1 and CDR2 sequences are SGHDT and YYEEEE. This CDR3 contains 15 residues. CDR3 coding DNA: TGTGCCAGCAGCTTAAGAGGGGGAAACAATTCACCCCTCCACTTT. Translating it yields CASSLRGGNNSPLHF.

The gene calls are TRBV11-2 and TRBJ2-3, with D maybe TRBD1 (5 bases). V was clipped by 5 bases and J by 4 bases, with 10 bases between them. Germline lookup yields CDR1 SGHAT and CDR2 FQNNGV. The CDR3 is made up of 13 amino acids. CDR3 protein: CASSLRQPDTQYF. The CDR3 DNA reads TGTGCCAGCAGCCTCAGACAGCCAGATACGCAGTATTTT.

The chain employs TRBV21-1 and TRBJ2-2; TRBD1, the table's D call, lacks a check against the DNA. TRBV21-1 is marked as a pseudogene. The CDR3 has 17 residues. The CDR3 DNA reads as TGTGCCAGCAGCACCCGGGACAGTATTAACTCCCACGGGGAGCTGTTTTTT. This gives the protein CASSTRDSINSHGELFF.

V is TRBV7-3 and J is TRBJ2-3, with 13 bases identical to TRBD2. Germline V gene sequence: CDR1 SGHTA, CDR2 FQGTGA. The CDR3 length is 16 residues. V shed 4 bases, J shed 2 bases, and the junction held 3 bases outside the gene matches. This chain's CDR3 is CASSSGLAGTTDTQYF. As DNA, the CDR3 is TGTGCCAGCAGCTCGGGACTAGCGGGGACCACAGATACGCAGTATTTT. The whole variable domain, filled in from reference TRBV7-3 and TRBJ2-3, reads GAGVSQTPSNKVTEKGKYVELRCDPISGHTALYWYRQSLGQGPEFLIYFQGTGAADDSGLPNDRFFAVRPEGSVSTLKIQRTERGDSAVYLCASSSGLAGTTDTQYFGPGTRLTVL.

The chain's CDR3 is CASSPQRNSNQPQHF. The CDR3 nucleotides are TGTGCCAGCTCACCACAGAGAAATAGCAATCAGCCCCAGCATTTT. The chain is built from TRBV18 and TRBJ1-5; unclear D gene. CDR1 is KGHSH and CDR2 is LQKENI in the germline V gene. Between the trimmed V and J ends, which lost 1 base and 0 bases, there was a span of 7 bases. The CDR3 runs to 15 residues.

The chain carries TRBV3-1 (or the pseudogene TRBV3-2) and TRBJ2-1; D is undetermined. Germline values: CDR1 LGHDT, CDR2 YNNKEL (reference sequence). This CDR3 is built from 14 residues. V was clipped by 4 bases and J by 5 bases, with 12 bases between them. The chain's CDR3 is CASSPTPRDNEQFF. The CDR3, as DNA: TGTGCCAGCAGCCCCACTCCGAGAGACAATGAGCAGTTCTTC.

This chain uses TRBV5-1 with TRBJ2-3, with a weak D call TRBD2 (7 bases). The V gene's germline CDR1 is SGHRS and CDR2 YFSETQ. This CDR3 is 15 amino acids long. The V gene lost 0 bases and the J gene lost 4 bases, with 12 bases spanning the gap. CDR3 sequence reads: CASSLEQGRADTQYF. As DNA, the CDR3 is TGCGCCAGCAGCTTGGAGCAGGGGAGGGCAGATACGCAGTATTTT. Based on the CDR3 plus reference TRBV5-1 and TRBJ2-3, the full variable domain is KAGVTQTPRYLIKTRGQQVTLSCSPISGHRSVSWYQQTPGQGLQFLFEYFSETQRNKGNFPGRFSGRQFSNSRSEMNVSTLELGDSALYLCASSLEQGRADTQYFGPGTRLTVL.

The CDR3 nucleotides read TGTGCCAGCAGCGTACAAGGGAGCTCCTACAATGAGCAGTTCTTC. This gives the protein CASSVQGSSYNEQFF. This rearrangement joins TRBV9 to TRBJ2-1, with a weak D call TRBD2 (5 bases). Trimming shortened V by 1 base and J by 0 bases, and 8 bases separated the two germline ends. The CDR3 covers 15 residues. Germline lookup yields CDR1 SGDLS and CDR2 YYNGEE.

The chain recombines TRBV10-3 with TRBJ1-6; D unresolved. This CDR3 is 12 amino acids long. Trimming took 2 bases from V and 11 from J, leaving 7 bases between them. Germline assignment: CDR1 ENHRY and CDR2 SYGVKD. In DNA form, the CDR3 reads TGTGCCATCAGTGAGGGGCAGACACCCCTCCACTTT. Its translation is CAISEGQTPLHF.

The chain links TRBV20-1 to TRBJ2-3; possibly TRBD2 for D (5 bases). V lost 6 bases to trimming and J lost 5 bases, with 18 bases between them. Germline assignment: CDR1 DFQATT and CDR2 SNEGSKA (reference sequence). The CDR3 length is 14 residues. CDR3 bases: TGCAGTGCCAGTCGGGGTGAGAGGGAAGATACGCAGTATTTT. It yields the protein CSASRGEREDTQYF.

This clone was detected once. The chain employs TRBV11-3 and TRBJ2-1; a weak D match, TRBD1 (6 bases). CDR1 and CDR2 (germline): SGHNT, YENEEA. The CDR3 is made up of 14 amino acids. Trimming left V 3 bases short and J 7 bases short, with 13 bases between. The CDR3: CASSLRQGHNEQFF. In DNA, the CDR3 is TGTGCCAGCAGCTTGCGGCAGGGACATAATGAGCAGTTCTTC.

This chain links TRBV5-1 with TRBJ2-3; 7 bases are shared with TRBD2. CDR3 length equals 15 residues. Germline V gene data show CDR1 as SGHRS and CDR2 as YFSETQ. J lost 4 bases, V lost 4 bases, and 9 bases had no gene match. CDR3 sequence reads: CASSGRLARSDTQYF. The CDR3 DNA is TGCGCCAGCAGCGGAAGACTAGCTCGGTCAGATACGCAGTATTTT.

This rearrangement joins TRBV6-6 to TRBJ2-3; the match to TRBD1 covers 11 bases. The CDR3 is 14 residues long. After removal of 9 bases from V and 3 bases from J, the junction contained 5 bases not matched to a gene. Looked up from germline, CDR1 is MNHNY and CDR2 is SVGAGI (reference sequence). The CDR3 DNA reads as TGTGCCAGTCGGGGGACAGGGGGGACAGATACGCAGTATTTT. This encodes CASRGTGGTDTQYF.

The chain carries TRBV7-9 and TRBJ1-6, with D perhaps TRBD1 (5 bases). The CDR3 consists of 16 residues. Germline loops: CDR1 SEHNR, CDR2 FQNEAQ (reference sequence). V lost 6 bases to trimming and J lost 5 bases, with 17 bases between them. CDR3 DNA: TGTGCCAGCAGAGCGGGCCCCGGGGGAGATAATTCACCCCTCCACTTT. It encodes CASRAGPGGDNSPLHF.

The genes are TRBV18 and TRBJ2-3, with 9 positions matching TRBD1. Germline V gene data show CDR1 as KGHSH and CDR2 as LQKENI. The trim removed 0 bases at V and 3 bases at J, leaving 1 base unmatched. The CDR3 loop spans 15 amino acids. CDR3 nucleotide sequence: TGTGCCAGCTCACCACCGGGGACAGGGACAGATACGCAGTATTTT. Translated: CASSPPGTGTDTQYF.

The CDR3 protein is CASSQVQNTGELFF. As DNA, the CDR3 is TGCGCCAGCAGCCAAGTTCAGAACACCGGGGAGCTGTTTTTT. The rearrangement uses TRBV4-3 and TRBJ2-2; D is unresolved. Germline V lookup: CDR1 LGHNA, CDR2 YSLEER. There are 14 residues in the CDR3. Trimming pared 1 base from V and 1 base from J, leaving 4 bases between.

This chain links TRBV5-6 with TRBJ2-3, with D maybe TRBD2 (5 bases). Deletions cut 3 bases from V and 5 bases from J, with 13 bases between. The CDR3 runs to 14 residues. Germline-derived CDR1 and CDR2 are SGHDT and YYEEEE. This CDR3 is CASSSRLHGDTQYF. The CDR3 coding sequence is TGTGCCAGCAGCTCAAGACTACACGGAGATACGCAGTATTTT.

The rearrangement joins TRBV15 to TRBJ1-1, with TRBD1 matching 8 bases. J gave up 7 bases and V 5 bases, and 9 bases lay outside the gene matches. CDR1 and CDR2 from the germline V gene are LNHNV and YYDKDF (reference sequence). This CDR3 is 14 amino acids long. CDR3 sequence (DNA): TGTGCCACCAGCCCCAGGGGGCGAGCGTTTGAAGCTTTCTTT. Translating it yields CATSPRGRAFEAFF.

The rearrangement joins TRBV9 to TRBJ2-2, with D perhaps matching TRBD1 (6 bases). CDR1 is SGDLS, CDR2 YYNGEE, per germline. Trimming stripped 3 bases from V and 0 bases from J, with 9 bases between. The CDR3 runs 15 residues. In DNA, the CDR3 is TGTGCCAGCAGCGCTGGACAGACGAACACCGGGGAGCTGTTTTTT. Protein product: CASSAGQTNTGELFF.

CDR3 sequence reads: CASSLRRDTGELFF. The DNA for the CDR3 is TGTGCCAGCAGCTTACGCAGGGACACCGGGGAGCTGTTTTTT. The chain carries TRBV7-2 and TRBJ2-2, with D perhaps matching TRBD1 (5 bases). Looked up from germline, CDR1 is SGHTA and CDR2 is FQGNSA. The ends were cut back, 2 bases at V and 3 bases at J, with 7 bases in the middle. The CDR3 consists of 14 residues.

The chain is built from TRBV6-5 and TRBJ2-7, with 9 bases fitting TRBD1. This CDR3 spans 13 amino acids. CDR1 and CDR2 from the germline V gene are MNHEY and SVGAGI. V lost 8 bases and J lost 3; bases outside the gene matches: 5. The CDR3 sequence: CASGRQGGYEQYF. As DNA, the CDR3 is TGTGCCAGCGGTAGACAGGGGGGCTACGAGCAGTACTTC.

V usage is TRBV9 and J usage is TRBJ2-4; D ambiguous. V lost 0 bases to trimming and J lost 0 bases, with 7 bases between them. CDR1 and CDR2 (germline): SGDLS, YYNGEE. The CDR3 runs to 15 residues. The CDR3 region has the DNA TGTGCCAGCAGCGTAGGGCGGATAGCCAAAAACATTCAGTACTTC. Translating gives CASSVGRIAKNIQYF.

This chain connects TRBV4-1 to TRBJ2-5, with 9 nucleotides matching TRBD1. Germline values: CDR1 MGHRA, CDR2 YSYEKL. The length of the CDR3 is 16 residues. The V segment lost 2 bases and the J segment 2 bases; nucleotides outside the gene matches: 6. The CDR3 protein is CASSQPRGTGQETQYF. Here the CDR3 DNA reads TGCGCCAGCAGCCAACCCCGTGGGACAGGGCAAGAGACCCAGTACTTC.

This clone came up a few times. This sequence joins TRBV6-5 and TRBJ1-5; D remains ambiguous. Trimming took off 0 bases at V and 7 bases at J, with 10 bases between the two ends. Germline CDR1 and CDR2: MNHEY and SVGAGI. This CDR3 comprises 14 residues. CDR3 sequence reads: CASSYSTLGQPQHF. The CDR3 DNA is TGTGCCAGCAGTTACTCGACGTTGGGCCAGCCCCAGCATTTT.

The J gene is TRBJ1-2, the V gene TRBV6-5; D perhaps matches TRBD1 (5 bases). Germline loops: CDR1 MNHEY, CDR2 SVGAGI. Trimming took off 8 bases at V and 5 bases at J, with 15 bases between the two ends. The CDR3 runs 13 residues. CDR3: CASALGGQYGYTF. CDR3 DNA sequence: TGTGCCAGCGCCCTGGGGGGTCAGTATGGCTACACCTTC.

The chain combines TRBV9 with TRBJ2-3; TRBD2 agrees at 11 bases. The CDR3 loop spans 15 amino acids. V lost 4 bases and J lost 8; bases outside the gene matches: 9. The germline CDR1 and CDR2 sequences are SGDLS and YYNGEE. The CDR3: CASSLGLAGGGTQYF. DNA for the CDR3: TGTGCCAGCAGCTTGGGGCTAGCGGGGGGAGGTACGCAGTATTTT.

The chain couples TRBV6-5 to TRBJ2-7, with D possibly matching TRBD1 (5 bases). Germline CDR1 and CDR2: MNHEY and SVGAGI. Trimming left V 6 bases short and J 6 bases short, with 15 bases between. The CDR3 covers 13 residues. The chain's CDR3 is CASSVQGWGEQYF. CDR3 nucleotide sequence: TGTGCCAGCAGCGTCCAGGGTTGGGGCGAGCAGTACTTC.

V is TRBV19 and J is TRBJ2-7, with TRBD1 matching over 8 bases. The V segment lost 3 bases and the J segment 1 base; nucleotides outside the gene matches: 2. Germline loops: CDR1 LNHDA, CDR2 SQIVND (reference sequence). The CDR3 extends over 14 amino acids. CDR3 in amino acids: CASSIQGASYEQYF. The DNA for the CDR3 is TGTGCCAGTAGTATCCAGGGGGCGTCCTACGAGCAGTACTTC.

The J gene is TRBJ2-5, the V gene TRBV10-1; 7 bases are a match to TRBD2. After removal of 6 bases from V and 1 base from J, the junction contained 8 bases not matched to a gene. Germline V lookup: CDR1 WNHNN, CDR2 SYGVQD (reference sequence). The CDR3 totals 15 residues. The CDR3 is CASSGTGGGQETQYF. The DNA of the CDR3 is TGCGCCAGCAGCGGGACGGGAGGAGGCCAAGAGACCCAGTACTTC.

The chain links TRBV6-5 to TRBJ1-2, with D tentatively TRBD1 (5 bases). The CDR3 covers 12 residues. V gave up 6 bases and J gave up 8 bases, with 13 bases separating them. Germline CDR1 reads MNHEY; CDR2 reads SVGAGI. CDR3 DNA: TGTGCCAGCAGAACTTTGGAGGGGGGCTACACCTTC. As protein: CASRTLEGGYTF.